Listed here are 23 T cell receptor beta chains from one sample, sequenced in a study of blood T cell repertoires in COVID-19. Assay: immunoSEQ multiplex PCR; the TCRdb copy retains only in-frame clones and omits some. Of 200,000 or so clones detected, around four fifths appear once; the ten largest clones hold under 5.5%. Sequenced: peripheral blood. The origin of the receptors is a woman aged 25 to 39 with acute or convalescent COVID-19.

Comment on this clone: A read error may produce the germline difference seen at one junction end. This chain joins TRBV23-1 and TRBJ2-7; a possible D gene is TRBD2 (5 bases). TRBV23-1 is identified as an open reading frame with a role that is uncertain. The CDR3 is 10 amino acids. CDR3 residues: CASSPFGEHF. CDR3 in DNA: TGCGCCAGCAGTCCTTTCGGGGAGCACTTC.

The J gene is TRBJ2-5, the V gene TRBV6-5; TRBD2 might be the D (5 bases). V dropped 1 base and J dropped 10 bases, with 7 bases sitting between them. CDR3 length: 11 amino acids. Germline-derived CDR1 and CDR2 are MNHEY and SVGAGI. CDR3 sequence (DNA): TGTGCCAGCAGTTACTTGGGGAGCCAGTACTTC. Translating it yields CASSYLGSQYF.

The chain employs TRBV3-1 (or the pseudogene TRBV3-2) and TRBJ1-2; 7 positions agree with TRBD1. After removal of 1 base from V and 6 bases from J, the junction contained 5 bases not matched to a gene. The CDR3 runs to 14 residues. Germline values: CDR1 LGHDT, CDR2 YNNKEL (reference sequence). The CDR3 DNA reads TGTGCCAGCAGCCAAGTATACAGGGGCAATGGCTACACCTTC. It translates to CASSQVYRGNGYTF.

The rearrangement joins TRBV29-1 to TRBJ1-1; 7 bases map to TRBD1. V trimming: 3 bases; J trimming: 5 bases; junction bases outside the gene matches: 6. CDR3 size: 13 residues. Germline V gives CDR1 SQVTM, CDR2 ANQGSEA. The DNA for the CDR3 is TGCAGCGTTGAGGGGGACAGCGTGACTGAAGCTTTCTTT. It codes for CSVEGDSVTEAFF.

CDR3 residues: CASSQRDRGRGYTF. The CDR3 nucleotides read TGTGCCAGCAGCCAGAGGGACAGGGGACGAGGCTACACCTTC. The chain links TRBV7-2 to TRBJ1-2; 10 positions agree with TRBD1. CDR3 size: 14 residues. Germline assignment: CDR1 SGHTA and CDR2 FQGNSA. V was clipped by 5 bases and J by 8 bases; unmatched bases: 8.

The V gene is TRBV2, the J gene TRBJ1-1; D unresolved. This CDR3 region has 12 residues. The ends were cut back, 7 bases at V and 2 bases at J, with 8 bases in the middle. Germline CDR1 SNHLY, CDR2 FYNNEI. The DNA for the CDR3 is TGTGCCAGCACTTGGACTAACACTGAAGCTTTCTTT. This gives the protein CASTWTNTEAFF.

V gene TRBV9 combines with J gene TRBJ1-3; D possibly corresponds to TRBD1 (6 bases). The germline V and J ends were trimmed by 0 bases and 0 bases, with 19 bases remaining between them. CDR1 SGDLS and CDR2 YYNGEE come from the germline V gene. This CDR3 spans 19 amino acids. The CDR3 DNA reads as TGTGCCAGCAGCGTAGAAGGGGGAATAACCACAGGCTCTGGAAACACCATATATTTT. Protein product: CASSVEGGITTGSGNTIYF.

CDR3 loop: CASSDPGTGVDTQYF. In nucleotides, the CDR3 is TGTGCCAGCAGTGACCCCGGGACAGGAGTAGATACGCAGTATTTT. This chain joins TRBV6-1 and TRBJ2-3, with TRBD1 identical over 8 bases. The CDR3 loop spans 15 amino acids. Trimming removed 3 bases from V and 5 bases from J; junction bases left unmatched: 7. Germline lookup yields CDR1 MNHNS and CDR2 SASEGT.

This clone was seen a few times. This chain connects TRBV24-1 to TRBJ1-5, with D uncertain. V was pared by 3 bases and J by 3 bases, with 17 bases between. Germline V gene data show CDR1 as KGHDR and CDR2 as SFDVKD. CDR3 length: 17 amino acids. The DNA for the CDR3 is TGTGCCACCAGTGATCCGCGGTGTCTTGCCGACAATCAGCCCCAGCATTTT. This encodes CATSDPRCLADNQPQHF.

CDR3 coding DNA: TGTGCCAGCAGTTCTCCCTCCACCGGGGAGCTGTTTTTT. Its protein is CASSSPSTGELFF. The gene calls are TRBV12-3 or TRBV12-4 and TRBJ2-2; D not resolved. The CDR3 spans 13 residues. Trimming removed 4 bases at V and 4 bases at J, with 7 bases between.

The chain links TRBV29-1 to TRBJ2-3; 7 bases match TRBD2. V was clipped by 7 bases and J by 0 bases; unmatched bases: 7. The CDR3 is 14 residues long. From germline, CDR1 is SQVTM and CDR2 ANQGSEA. CDR3 bases: TGCAGCGCCCGGCGGGGGACTAGCACAGATACGCAGTATTTT. Protein product: CSARRGTSTDTQYF.

This chain joins TRBV19 and TRBJ1-3; D not resolved. This CDR3 contains 14 residues. Germline CDR1 reads LNHDA; CDR2 reads SQIVND (reference sequence). With 6 bases removed from V and 0 bases from J, the gap between germline ends came to 9 bases. CDR3 sequence reads: CASSLSFSGNTIYF. The CDR3 coding sequence is TGTGCCAGTAGCTTGTCCTTCTCTGGAAACACCATATATTTT.

The chain has TRBV27 and TRBJ2-7; D uncertain. The CDR3 is made up of 13 amino acids. The germline gives CDR1 MNHEY, CDR2 SMNVEV (reference sequence). V lost 1 base and J lost 6, with 10 bases in between. CDR3 DNA: TGTGCCAGCAGTTTATTTCATGAACTCGAGCAGTACTTC. Residues: CASSLFHELEQYF.

This rearrangement joins TRBV30 to TRBJ1-3, with D maybe TRBD1 (5 bases). Germline CDR1 is GTSNPN and CDR2 is SVGIG (reference sequence). With 8 bases removed from V and 4 bases from J, the gap between germline ends came to 12 bases. The CDR3 is made up of 12 amino acids. CDR3 sequence: CAGGRPGNTIYF. CDR3 nucleotide sequence: TGTGCCGGGGGGAGGCCCGGAAACACCATATATTTT.

This chain links TRBV11-2 with TRBJ2-2; TRBD1 agrees at 11 bases. Germline V gene lookup returns CDR1 SGHAT and CDR2 FQNNGV. CDR3 length: 15 residues. V was pared by 4 bases and J by 5 bases, with 3 bases of the junction left unmatched. CDR3 sequence reads: CASSSGTGGTGELFF. The DNA of the CDR3 is TGTGCCAGCAGCTCCGGGACAGGGGGTACCGGGGAGCTGTTTTTT.

The chain recombines TRBV6-5 with TRBJ2-1; 7 bases agree with TRBD1. CDR3 length equals 15 residues. V lost 3 bases to trimming and J lost 10 bases; unmatched junction nucleotides: 12. Germline loops: CDR1 MNHEY, CDR2 SVGAGI. Here the CDR3 reads CASSYLPTGELEQFF. In nucleotides, the CDR3 is TGTGCCAGCAGTTATTTGCCCACAGGGGAACTAGAGCAGTTCTTC.

This clone showed up just a few times. This chain's CDR3 is CASRVRDSFGNTIYF. In DNA form, the CDR3 reads TGTGCCAGCAGGGTTAGGGACAGTTTTGGAAACACCATATATTTT. The V and J genes are TRBV6-5 and TRBJ1-3; 7 bases align to TRBD1. There are 15 residues in the CDR3. Germline values: CDR1 MNHEY, CDR2 SVGAGI. V lost 6 bases, J lost 3 bases, and 8 bases stayed unmatched.

This clone was observed once. CDR3 in DNA: TGTGCCAGCAGGGAAACCGGGGTTAACTATGGCTACACCTTC. This sequence encodes CASRETGVNYGYTF. The genes are TRBV28 and TRBJ1-2; D is undetermined. The V end lost 6 bases, the J end lost 1 base, and 12 bases lay between the germline ends. The CDR3 consists of 14 residues. Germline V CDR1 and CDR2: MDHEN, SYDVKM.

This clone has a single count. The V call is TRBV7-2, the J call TRBJ1-4; possibly TRBD1 for D (5 bases). CDR1 and CDR2 from the germline V gene are SGHTA and FQGNSA. This CDR3 has 16 amino acids. Trimming took off 1 base at V and 3 bases at J, with 12 bases between the two ends. The CDR3 sequence is CASSLDRGGANEKLFF. CDR3 coding DNA: TGTGCCAGCAGCTTAGATAGGGGAGGGGCTAATGAAAAACTGTTTTTT. Combining the CDR3 with reference TRBV7-2 and TRBJ1-4 gives the whole variable domain GAGVSQSPSNKVTEKGKDVELRCDPISGHTALYWYRQSLGQGLEFLIYFQGNSAPDKSGLPSDRFSAERTGGSVSTLTIQRTQQEDSAVYLCASSLDRGGANEKLFFGSGTQLSVL.

The rearrangement links TRBV11-2 to TRBJ2-1; 12 nucleotides line up with TRBD2. Germline CDR1 and CDR2: SGHAT and FQNNGV. The CDR3 consists of 17 residues. V shed 1 base and J 4 bases; nucleotides not matched to a gene: 5. This CDR3 reads CASSLGLAGAVYNEQFF. DNA of the CDR3: TGTGCCAGCAGCTTAGGACTAGCGGGGGCTGTTTACAATGAGCAGTTCTTC.

The chain employs TRBV7-2 and TRBJ2-7, with D unclear. This CDR3 region has 15 residues. Looked up from germline, CDR1 is SGHTA and CDR2 is FQGNSA. V lost 3 bases to trimming and J lost 0 bases, with 12 bases between them. CDR3 region: CASSLQVYSSYEQYF. CDR3 in DNA: TGTGCCAGCAGCTTGCAAGTATACTCCTCCTACGAGCAGTACTTC.

This CDR3 reads CASSEGAGGQDTQYF. CDR3 coding DNA: TGTGCCAGCAGTGAAGGAGCGGGGGGCCAGGATACGCAGTATTTT. The V call is TRBV2, the J call TRBJ2-3, with 9 bases aligning to TRBD2. Germline V lookup: CDR1 SNHLY, CDR2 FYNNEI. V shed 1 base and J 6 bases; nucleotides not matched to a gene: 5. This CDR3 region has 15 residues.

The genes are TRBV15 and TRBJ1-1; 8 positions match TRBD1. The CDR3 is made up of 13 amino acids. With 0 bases clipped from V and 7 bases from J, the junction kept 1 base outside the gene matches. Germline CDR1 is LNHNV and CDR2 is YYDKDF (reference sequence). The CDR3 DNA reads TGTGCCACCAGCAGAGACAGGGGGCGTGAAGCTTTCTTT. Translating it yields CATSRDRGREAFF.